The T cell receptor (beta chain) under discussion was sequenced for a study of CXCR3-negative and CXCR3-positive naive CD8 T cells. The CDR3 has 14 amino acids. Germline CDR1 is SEHNR and CDR2 is FQNEAQ (reference sequence). UMI-labeled 5' RACE TRB cDNA libraries were prepared from the cells. TCRdb processed the 5' RACE reads again and assigns one entry to each CDR3 protein, with no DNA. The sample shows 70,000 to 95,000 distinct CDR3 sequences, and around 1.8% sits with its ten largest clones. What was sequenced was naive CXCR3- CD8+ T cells from blood. Subset noted: CD45RO-CCR7+CD27+CD95- naive CD8+ T cells lacking CXCR3 (TNR3-). The chain is built from TRBV7-9 and TRBJ2-3. The clonotype comes from a human donor in good health. Some clones in this sample may be carry-over from other donors' samples. The chain's CDR3 is CASSLALVPQTQYF.